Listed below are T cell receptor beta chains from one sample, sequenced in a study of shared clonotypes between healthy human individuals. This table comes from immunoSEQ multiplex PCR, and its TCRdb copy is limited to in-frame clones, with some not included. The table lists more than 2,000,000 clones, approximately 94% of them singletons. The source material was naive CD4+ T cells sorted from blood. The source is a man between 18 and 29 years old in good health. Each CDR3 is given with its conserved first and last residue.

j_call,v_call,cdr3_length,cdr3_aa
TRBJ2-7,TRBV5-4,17,CASSSGGLADVLYEQYF
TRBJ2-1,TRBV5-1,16,CASSLSGRGNFNEQFF
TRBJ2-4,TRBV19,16,CASSMEPTLAKNIQYF
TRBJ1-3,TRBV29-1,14,CSVSDRTGGNTIYF
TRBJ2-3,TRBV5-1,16,CASSALAGGPADTQYF
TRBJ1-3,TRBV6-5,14,CAVTGRSSGNTIYF
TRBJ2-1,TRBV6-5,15,CASSSGQYYYNEQFF
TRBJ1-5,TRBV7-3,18,CASSLHHSEGDGNQPQHF
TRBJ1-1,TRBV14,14,CASRTGPGSTEAFF
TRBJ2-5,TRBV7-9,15,CASSPPNSPQETQYF
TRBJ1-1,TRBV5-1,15,CASSLAVDLNTEAFF
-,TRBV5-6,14,CASSLGETHREQYF
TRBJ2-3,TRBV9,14,CASSGGDKSDTQYF
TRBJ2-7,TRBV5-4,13,CASSTTGGGEQYF
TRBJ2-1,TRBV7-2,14,CASSLRGGTGQAVF
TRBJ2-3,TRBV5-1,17,CASSLDPTGRLVDTQYF
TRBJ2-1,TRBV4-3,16,CASSQDLLAGLNEQFF